This T cell receptor (beta chain) was identified in a study of blood T cell repertoires in COVID-19. Study in general: Both acute and convalescent COVID-19 samples were obtained from the United States, Italy and Spain.

As originally analysed: Amplification of reference gene primers provided the estimated nucleated cell counts. The assay was immunoSEQ multiplex PCR, and TCRdb's table has in-frame clones only and misses some. V, J and clone size are taken as reported in that table, and D and trimming were inferred from the DNA itself. In the table there are a few hundred thousand clones, around 88% of which are singletons. CDR1 ENHRY and CDR2 SYGVKD come from the germline V gene. The CDR3 has 13 amino acids. V was shortened by 3 bases and J by 6 bases, with 11 bases between the two germline ends. This chain uses TRBV10-3 with TRBJ1-1, with a weak D call TRBD1 (6 bases). Material: PBMCs or T cells enriched from blood (not recorded which). The source of this sequence is a woman aged 40 to 50 with acute COVID-19. Here the CDR3 DNA reads TGTGCCATCAGTGATCAGGGGCGGGCTGAAGCTTTCTTT. Translated, it gives CAISDQGRAEAFF.